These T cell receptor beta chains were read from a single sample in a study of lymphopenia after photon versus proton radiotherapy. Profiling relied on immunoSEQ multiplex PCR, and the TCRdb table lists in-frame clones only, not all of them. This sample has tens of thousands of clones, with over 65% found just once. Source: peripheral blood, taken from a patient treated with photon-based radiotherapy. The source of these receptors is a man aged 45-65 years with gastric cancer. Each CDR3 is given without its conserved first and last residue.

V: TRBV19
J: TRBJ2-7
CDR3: ASSGGQGSYEQY

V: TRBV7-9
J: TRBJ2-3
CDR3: ASSLDADTQY

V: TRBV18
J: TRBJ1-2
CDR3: ASSPSRETEGYT

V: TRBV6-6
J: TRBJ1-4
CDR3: ASSQGWEKLF

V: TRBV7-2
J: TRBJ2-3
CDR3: ASSSYYSPSTDTQY

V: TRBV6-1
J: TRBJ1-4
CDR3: ASSRPVVPEEKLF

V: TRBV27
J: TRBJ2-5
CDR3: ASSFGQGPSRETQY

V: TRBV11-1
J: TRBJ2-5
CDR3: ASSLANLPPQEETQY

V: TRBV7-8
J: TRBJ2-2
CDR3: ASSLTSGPSGELF

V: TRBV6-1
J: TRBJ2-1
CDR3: ASSESTTLGEQF

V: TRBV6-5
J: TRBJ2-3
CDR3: ASSYSSSSPTDTQY

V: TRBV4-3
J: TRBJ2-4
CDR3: ASSQEGNGDIQY

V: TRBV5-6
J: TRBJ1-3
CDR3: ASSLRIAGSDTIY

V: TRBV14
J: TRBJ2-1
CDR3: ASSQDLLRNEQF

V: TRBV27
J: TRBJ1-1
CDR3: ASSPLLNVGTEAF

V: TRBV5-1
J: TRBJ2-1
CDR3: ASSFGKDNEQF

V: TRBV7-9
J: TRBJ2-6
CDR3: ASSLVGRKANVLT

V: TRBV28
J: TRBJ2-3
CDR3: ASSTVWGGRMYTQY

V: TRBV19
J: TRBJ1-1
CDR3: ASSTDSYTEAF

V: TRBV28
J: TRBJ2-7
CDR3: ASWRDRSYEQY

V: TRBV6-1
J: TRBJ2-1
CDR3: ASSVTSGSYNEQF

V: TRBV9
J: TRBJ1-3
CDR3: ASSVDGVSGNTIY

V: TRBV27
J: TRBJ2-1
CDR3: ASSVRYLDNEQF

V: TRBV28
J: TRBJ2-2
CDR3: ASRRQGRTGELF

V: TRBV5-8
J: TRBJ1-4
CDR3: ASRNRGEEKLF

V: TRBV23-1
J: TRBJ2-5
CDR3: ASSHPEGLAALTLEDQY

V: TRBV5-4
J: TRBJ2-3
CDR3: ASSLGSSGGDTQY

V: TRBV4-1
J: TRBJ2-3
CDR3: ASSQFTGTGGLDTQY

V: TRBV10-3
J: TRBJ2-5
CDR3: AISELQGLETQY

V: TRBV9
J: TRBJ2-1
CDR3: ASSLAGTPLNEQF

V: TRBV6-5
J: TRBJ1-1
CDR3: ASSTLQGIAF

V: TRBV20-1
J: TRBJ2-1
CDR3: SATVYNEQF

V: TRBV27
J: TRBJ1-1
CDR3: ASSFGDSEAF

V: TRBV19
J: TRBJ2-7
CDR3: ASSIDRWNYEQY

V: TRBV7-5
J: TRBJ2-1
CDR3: ARSQDRGYYNEQF

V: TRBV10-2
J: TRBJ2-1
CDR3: ATSSLPGNEQF

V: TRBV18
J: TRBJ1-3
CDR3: ASSAQGAIGNTIY